Sequencing of this TCR beta chain was carried out in a study of blood T cells in healthy people across ages (dated by TCRdb to the mid-2010s). Study-wide context: In model experiments, template switching captured roughly one uniquely barcoded TCR beta cDNA molecule for every two T cells. To track age-related changes in TCR beta repertoire diversity, the study relied on deep sequencing normalized with unique cDNA molecular identifiers. Four age groups were formed from the donors: young (average about 17 years), middle-aged (around 37), aged (62) and long-lived (roughly 88). To avoid experimental bias, donors of different ages were distributed randomly across sequencing lanes. Using the same blood draw, the study looked at two additional independent replicas of 1 million unique cDNA reads for two donors, one aged 18 to 30 and the other aged 80 or older.

The donors were 40 or so Caucasian individuals from Russia, aged roughly 6 to 90 years, who were systemically healthy. Approximately 11 milliliters of peripheral blood were drawn from each donor into EDTA-treated Vacutainer tubes. Ficoll-Paque density-gradient centrifugation was used to isolate PBMCs, with at least 6.5 million per sample. Total RNA was extracted from PBMCs with Trizol reagent, with at least 6 micrograms obtained per sample. For every donor, an aliquot of PBMCs went through flow cytometry to measure the percentages of naive CD45RAhigh/CD27high T cells. To prepare the library, 5' RACE was applied. A second PCR of about 6 to 11 cycles was run with a J-beta primer mix and a sample-barcoded 5' primer. A unique molecular identifier was introduced onto each TCR beta cDNA molecule by a template-switch 5' adaptor carrying 12 random nucleotides. At least 2.5 million CDR3-containing paired-end reads were obtained from each sample. The Mint cDNA synthesis kit, primed by a TRBC-specific oligonucleotide, was used to synthesize first-strand cDNA from all RNA. Following uracil-DNA glycosylase treatment, a first 18-cycle PCR with universal primers M1SS and BC2_uni_R was performed on all cDNA. Concerning the study's data processing: Each sample was normalized by randomly selecting 1 million high-quality reads, each carrying a distinct molecular identifier. Reads with shared molecular identifiers were discarded instead of being binned into consensus sequences. CDR3 identification, clonotype clustering and error correction used MiTCR with a Q25 quality threshold and the strictest error-elimination algorithm. A nonparametric unseen species model using Euler transformation provided a lower-bound estimate of total TCR beta diversity. TCRdb ran its own pipeline on the public reads, namely fastp trimming at Q25 and MiXCR clone calling, and kept in-frame beta chains. All rows with the same CDR3 protein become a single entry with the most common DNA and genes. TCRdb's processing, not the authors' own work, is the source of the V and J calls. Here the sample has roughly 1.9 million distinct CDR3 sequences; approximately 39% occur a single time. Roughly 23% of the sample lies in the top ten.

Concerning this clonotype itself: No antigen is known for it. No base qualities exist here, and no much larger clone lies one base off it.

CDR3 length: 14 amino acids, cysteine to phenylalanine. Of the read, only the CDR3 DNA is kept; its 42 bases are in frame from base 1. The CDR1 and CDR2 encoded by the germline V gene are MNHNS and SASEGT. V drops 10 bases and J drops 6 bases, leaving 19 bases in between. The investigation overall reported the following: Because profiling used bulk unsorted PBMCs, naive and antigen-experienced compartments could not be compared conclusively. Observed TCR beta diversity per million T cells fell roughly linearly with age, and a significant reduction was already apparent by age around 40. Estimates of total diversity based on one million sequenced T cells were considered lower bounds and underestimates. A strong correlation was found between observed TCR beta diversity and the percentage of naive T cells measured by flow cytometry. Donor CMV infection status was unknown, potentially confounding age-related changes in expanded clonotypes. Compared with the aged group, the long-lived group had more naive CD4+ T cells, fewer expanded clones and increased TCR diversity, a pattern suggesting age selection.

The sequence is built from TRBV6-1 and TRBJ1-5, with the D gene too uncertain to name. The sequence came from a human donor in good health. Specimen: blood. The DNA is as follows: TGTGCCACCAGCTTGTGGGGATCTGGTCAGCCCCAGCATTTT. It translates to CATSLWGSGQPQHF.